Below, one TCR beta chain is given with its context. The method was immunoSEQ multiplex PCR; TCRdb's version includes in-frame clones alone and lacks a portion of them. This sample has approximately 66,000 clones; approximately 92% occur once, and the top ten carry 1.5% to 2.5%. The CDR3 is made up of 14 amino acids. V was trimmed by 4 bases and J by 1 base, leaving 11 bases between them. Germline values: CDR1 SGHRS, CDR2 YFSETQ. This sample is part of a study of T cell changes during pregnancy in multiple sclerosis. The chain couples TRBV5-1 to TRBJ2-5; D is unresolved. The clonotype originates from a female donor in good health, enrolled as a control in a pregnancy study. Sequencing was performed on peripheral blood, taken in the third trimester of pregnancy. CDR3 loop: CASSNQAIQETQYF. CDR3 DNA sequence: TGCGCCAGCAGCAACCAAGCAATCCAAGAGACCCAGTACTTC.